Given below is one TCR beta chain in context. The target of this receptor is not known. The input lacks base qualities; no much larger clone sits a single base away. The sample is drawn from a study of cytomegalovirus exposure and HLA in healthy donors (dated by TCRdb to the late 2010s). Some background on the complete study: According to an earlier analysis of 587 of the donors, 150 million to 200 million T cells yielded approximately 120 million unique TCR beta sequences and roughly 280 Gb of sequence data. About 280 gigabases of sequencing data and 70 million to 95 million unique TCR sequences made up an early release that covered roughly 670 HLA-typed donors. An earlier analysis of some 500 of the donors applied high-throughput TCR beta sequencing to assess whether each TCR beta V gene segment acted as functional or pseudogenic. To predict cytomegalovirus infection status, the study combined high-throughput TCR immunosequencing, statistical association of individual TCRs with disease status, and machine learning. Rather than drawing on any new phenotypic data, the later analysis identified candidate immune exposures from TCR beta sequences and the way those sequences occurred across donors. Four or five DR-DQ haplotypes were handled as single units for association and clustering, since linkage in the cohort was strong. Donor age, sex, ethnicity and CMV serostatus were compiled alongside the repertoire data. Along with the roughly 670-subject first cohort, a separate validation cohort of over a hundred different subjects was used. The number of typed donors differed by locus: about 620-640 for A, B, C, DRB1 and DQB1; roughly 510 for DQA1; approximately 600 for DPA1; and some 450 for DPB1. In a later genetic analysis, genome-wide SNP genotypes for about 55% of the roughly 700 donors were used, and that subset was treated as a discovery cohort. The aim of the study was to test whether cataloging public T cell receptors could identify signatures of past pathogen exposure. Among about 400 genotyped donors of the cohort, an average of about 220,000 unique TCR beta nucleotide sequences was sequenced per donor, of which roughly 17% were non-productive. Of the roughly 410 genotyped donors, more than 75% were placed in the genetic ancestry cluster associated with self-reported Caucasian donors. Class I and class II HLA loci were covered by the typing at four-digit resolution. The study used immunosequencing to profile the T cell repertoires of more than 650 subjects and linked those repertoires to cytomegalovirus serostatus. Every repertoire in the discovery cohort had been generated on one and the same sequencing platform. A later analysis re-examined previously published TCR beta repertoires from several hundred donors and added high-resolution HLA genotyping to investigate patterns of TCR occurrence.

The library was obtained by the immunoSEQ multiplex PCR assay. The multiplex PCR relied on a mix of 60 forward primers for TCR Vbeta segments and 13 reverse primers for TCR Jbeta segments. The CDR3 region of rearranged TCR beta genes was amplified from genomic DNA by a multiplex PCR assay. On the Illumina HiSeq System, the amplified TCR beta libraries were sequenced as 87-base-pair reads. From the authors' description of their analysis: Across the 500 to 850 repertoires, a later analysis counted 60 million to 90 million unique TCR beta chains, roughly 11 million of which were shared by at least two donors. To remove PCR and sequencing errors, raw reads were error-corrected and collapsed into unique sequences using a nearest-neighbor algorithm that merged closely related sequences. Alignment of CDR3 sequences to IMGT reference sequences was used to assign V, D and J gene segments. For a sequence to be retained, a match of at least six nucleotides to both a V gene segment and a J gene segment was required. Rearrangements were called productive when the CDR3 lacked stop codons and stayed in frame with V and J; all others were non-productive. CDR3 was defined by IMGT convention, running from the second conserved V-encoded cysteine to the conserved J-encoded phenylalanine. The earlier analysis of about 500 of the donors excluded sequences that lacked an unambiguous match to a single V gene segment. An earlier analysis of fewer than 750 of the donors classified V segments as functional when productive rearrangements were above 56.7% and as segregating when the standard deviation between donors was above 5%. To diagnose cytomegalovirus status from the catalog of TCR beta chain sequences, a statistical classification framework was built. In a later analysis, TCR nucleotide sequences were compared against IMGT/GENE-DB human TR gene sequences so that V and J genes could be assigned. A later analysis assigned CDR3 sequences and most-parsimonious VDJ recombination scenarios with the TCRdist pipeline. A later analysis defined each TCR beta chain by its CDR3 amino acid sequence plus V-gene family, and excluded reads lacking a unique V-gene family. In a later analysis, approximately 590 highly shared, low-generation-probability nucleotide sequences were removed to address suspected cross-contamination and a sequencing artifact. In a later analysis, a clonal expansion index for each public chain was calculated from normalized within-repertoire ranks of inferred template counts. Generation probabilities in a later analysis came from a VDJ recombination model fitted to out-of-frame rearrangements, and those results were checked against IGoR. Hypergeometric tests were used in a later analysis to score TCR-TCR, TCR-HLA and TCR-CMV co-occurrence, with a repertoire-size bias correction applied to the TCR pairs. To estimate false discovery rates, a later analysis permuted the HLA or CMV assignments 20 times. In a later analysis, co-occurring TCRs were grouped using DBSCAN, and TCRdist sequence similarity was added for clustering within HLA-allele-positive subsets. Co-occurrence clustering excluded repertoires with fewer than 30,000 or more than 120,000 public chains, plus five with anomalous nucleotide sharing. TCRdb holds this immuneACCESS table with in-frame rearrangements only. Some clones are missing; in checked studies, unresolved V genes explain under half, and the rest has no known cause. V and J calls plus clone size are reproduced from that table; the DNA served to infer D and trimming. For this sample the table gives more than 45,000 clones, of which roughly 73% were detected only once. The ten biggest clones cover less than 3% of the sample.

The cohort consisted of 666 healthy bone marrow donors. At the time of sampling, every cohort member was nominally healthy, though immune exposures that went unrecorded were likely present. The donor tested CMV seropositive and was one of the 289 seropositive cohort members. A peripheral blood sample was collected from each donor, and TCR beta sequencing was performed on peripheral blood mononuclear cells. The Qiagen DNeasy Blood Extraction Kit was used to extract genomic DNA from the blood cell samples. The research as a whole found: Linkage disequilibrium might explain the correlated functional status among segregating V segments, but an unknown experimental factor could not be ruled out. According to a later analysis, TCR association rates differed among HLA loci, with DRB1 alleles showing the most associated TCRs and HLA-C alleles showing the fewest. Immune exposure information for the cohort was limited to CMV serostatus. At a false discovery rate of 0.05, a later analysis linked around 17,000 TCR beta sequences to specific HLA alleles. A cluster of highly shared sequence variants was judged likely to be a technical artifact of the sequencing pipeline. When HLA alleles, especially DR and DQ, strongly co-occurred, TCR associations were difficult to assign to individual alleles. An earlier analysis of some 560 of the donors showed that most TCR beta V segments appeared in productive rearrangements either about 87% or about 30% of the time, which broadly matched IMGT annotations. This cohort had only TCR beta chains sequenced, and the lack of alpha or paired-chain data limited which features could be detected. The authors suggested that the approach could potentially be extended to other disease states and immunological phenotypes. A later analysis found that most CMV-associated TCR beta chains appeared HLA-restricted, with HLA associations seemingly driven largely by CMV exposure. The classifier was reported to diagnose cytomegalovirus status with high specificity and sensitivity in both the original cohort and the validation cohort. In vitro tests confirmed that three of the cytomegalovirus-associated TCR beta chains recognize cytomegalovirus antigens. Because HLA typing was missing for some donors at each locus, association tests included only the typed subset. A further reported finding was that TCR beta sequences accurately predicted the HLA-A and HLA-B alleles for most subjects in the first cohort. Most TCR sequences were seen in very few donors, while some public TCRs were found in many individuals. Roughly uniform sequencing depth across donors was assumed in presence/absence analyses, although this assumption may not hold. The earlier analysis of about 600 of the donors excluded 15 to 20 rarely observed V segments, including chromosome 9 orphons, because counts were too low. A later analysis found that HLA-associated TCR beta chains were more clonally expanded and had lower generation probabilities than equally common non-associated chains. According to a later genetic analysis, donors in an Asian-associated ancestry cluster had fewer N-insertions in productive TCRs than the roughly 700-donor mean. A later analysis reported that several top co-occurrence clusters appeared linked to parvovirus B19, influenza, CMV and Epstein-Barr virus. In a later genetic analysis, a missense DCLRE1C variant was associated with V-gene and J-gene trimming of TCR beta chains, and the association was replicated in an independent cohort. Some IMGT-functional V segments, including TRBV6-2 and TRBV6-3, could not be distinguished by the 87-base-pair reads and were therefore excluded. The study gave a list of 150 to 200 TCR beta chains associated with cytomegalovirus.

From the cysteine up to the phenylalanine, the CDR3 has a length of 15 residues. CDR3 DNA is the only sequence kept; it has 45 bases, read in frame from the first base. For this chain, trimming is 2 bases at the V end and 3 bases at the J end, and the number of junction bases without a gene match is 3. Looking up the germline V gene yields CDR1 SGHTA and CDR2 FQGNSA. The chain is assembled from TRBV7-2 and TRBJ2-3; 9 central bases correspond to TRBD2. This receptor was taken from a woman aged 40 to 55 in good health and CMV-seropositive. Sequenced input: PBMCs. The CDR3 loop reads CASSLSAGGTDTQYF. The sequenced DNA: TGTGCCAGCAGCTTATCTGCGGGGGGGACAGATACGCAGTATTTT.